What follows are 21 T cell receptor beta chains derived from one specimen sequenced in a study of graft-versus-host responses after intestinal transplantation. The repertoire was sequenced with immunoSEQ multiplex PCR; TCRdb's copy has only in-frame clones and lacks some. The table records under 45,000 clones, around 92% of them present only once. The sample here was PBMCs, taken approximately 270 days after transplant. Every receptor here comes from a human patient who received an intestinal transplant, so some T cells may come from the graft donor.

CDR3 bases: TGTGCCAGCAGCGTAGGAATTCTGGCGGGGGGGCTCCAAGAGACCCAGTACTTC. Its translation: CASSVGILAGGLQETQYF. The V and J genes are TRBV9 and TRBJ2-5, with 9 bases identical to TRBD2. This CDR3 is built from 18 residues. J gave up 1 base and V 0 bases, and 10 bases lay outside the gene matches. From germline, CDR1 is SGDLS and CDR2 YYNGEE.

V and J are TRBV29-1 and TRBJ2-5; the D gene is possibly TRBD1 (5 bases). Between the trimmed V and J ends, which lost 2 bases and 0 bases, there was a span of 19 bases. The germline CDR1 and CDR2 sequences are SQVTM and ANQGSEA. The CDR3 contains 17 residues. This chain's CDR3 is CSVERGDWADYQETQYF. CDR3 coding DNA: TGCAGCGTTGAAAGGGGTGACTGGGCGGATTACCAAGAGACCCAGTACTTC.

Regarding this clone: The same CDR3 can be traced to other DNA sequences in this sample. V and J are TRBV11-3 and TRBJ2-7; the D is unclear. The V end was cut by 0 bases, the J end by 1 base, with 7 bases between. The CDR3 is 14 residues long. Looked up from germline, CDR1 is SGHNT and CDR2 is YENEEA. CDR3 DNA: TGTGCCAGCAGCTTAGATCTCGGGTCCTACGAGCAGTACTTC. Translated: CASSLDLGSYEQYF.

CDR3 loop: CASSPDRGRYEQYF. DNA of the CDR3: TGTGCCAGCAGCCCCGACAGGGGCCGGTACGAGCAGTACTTC. This rearrangement joins TRBV14 to TRBJ2-7; TRBD1 matches at 8 bases. Germline values: CDR1 SGHDN, CDR2 FVKESK. With V trimmed by 4 bases and J by 4 bases, 6 bases remained unmatched. This CDR3 region has 14 residues.

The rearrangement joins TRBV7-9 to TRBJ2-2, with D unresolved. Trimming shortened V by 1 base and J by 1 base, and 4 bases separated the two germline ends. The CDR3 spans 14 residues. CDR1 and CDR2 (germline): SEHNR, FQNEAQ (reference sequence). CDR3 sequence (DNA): TGTGCCAGCAGCTTAGTGAGGAACACCGGGGAGCTGTTTTTT. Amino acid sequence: CASSLVRNTGELFF.

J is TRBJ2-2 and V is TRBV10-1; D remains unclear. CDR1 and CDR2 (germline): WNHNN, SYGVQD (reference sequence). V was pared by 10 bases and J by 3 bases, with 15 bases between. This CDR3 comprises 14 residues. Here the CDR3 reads CATSLGYDTGELFF. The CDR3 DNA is TGCGCCACCTCTCTGGGATATGACACCGGGGAGCTGTTTTTT.

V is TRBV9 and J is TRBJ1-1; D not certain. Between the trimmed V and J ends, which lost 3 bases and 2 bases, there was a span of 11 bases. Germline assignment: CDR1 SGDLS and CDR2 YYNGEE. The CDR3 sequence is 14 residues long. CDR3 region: CASSGPTANTEAFF. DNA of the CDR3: TGTGCCAGCAGCGGCCCTACGGCCAACACTGAAGCTTTCTTT.

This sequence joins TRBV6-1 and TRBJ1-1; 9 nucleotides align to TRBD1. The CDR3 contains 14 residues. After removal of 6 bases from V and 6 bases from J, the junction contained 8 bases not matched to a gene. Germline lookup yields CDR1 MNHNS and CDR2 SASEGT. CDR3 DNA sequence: TGTGCCAGCAGCGGACAGGGGTTTGCTGCTGAAGCTTTCTTT. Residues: CASSGQGFAAEAFF.

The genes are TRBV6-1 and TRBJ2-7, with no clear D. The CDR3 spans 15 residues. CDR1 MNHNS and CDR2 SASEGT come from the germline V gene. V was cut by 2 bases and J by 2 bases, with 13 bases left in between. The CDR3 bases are TGTGCCAGCAGTGAATTACAGAGTTCTACCTACGAGCAGTACTTC. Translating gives CASSELQSSTYEQYF.

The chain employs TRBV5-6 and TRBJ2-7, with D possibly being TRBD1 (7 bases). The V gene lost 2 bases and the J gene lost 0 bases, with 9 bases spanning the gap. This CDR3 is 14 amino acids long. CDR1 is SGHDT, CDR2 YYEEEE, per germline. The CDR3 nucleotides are TGTGCCAGCAGCTTCAGGGGGGCCTCCTACGAGCAGTACTTC. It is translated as CASSFRGASYEQYF.

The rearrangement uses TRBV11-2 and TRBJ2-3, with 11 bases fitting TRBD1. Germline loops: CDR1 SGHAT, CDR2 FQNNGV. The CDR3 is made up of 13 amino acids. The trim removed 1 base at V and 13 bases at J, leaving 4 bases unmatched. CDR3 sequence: CASSLGDRGVKYF. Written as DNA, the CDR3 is TGTGCCAGCAGCTTAGGGGACAGGGGGGTGAAGTATTTT.

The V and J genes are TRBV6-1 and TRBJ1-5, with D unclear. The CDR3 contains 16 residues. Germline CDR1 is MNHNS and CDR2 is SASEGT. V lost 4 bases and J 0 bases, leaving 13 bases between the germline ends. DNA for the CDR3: TGTGCCAGCAGTGTAGGCACGGTCTATAGCAATCAGCCCCAGCATTTT. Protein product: CASSVGTVYSNQPQHF.

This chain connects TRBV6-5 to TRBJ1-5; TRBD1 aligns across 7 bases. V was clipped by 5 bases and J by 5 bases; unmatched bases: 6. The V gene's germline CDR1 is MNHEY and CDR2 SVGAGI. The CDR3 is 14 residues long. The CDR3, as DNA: TGTGCCAGCAGTCGCGACAGGGATGATCAGCCCCAGCATTTT. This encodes CASSRDRDDQPQHF.

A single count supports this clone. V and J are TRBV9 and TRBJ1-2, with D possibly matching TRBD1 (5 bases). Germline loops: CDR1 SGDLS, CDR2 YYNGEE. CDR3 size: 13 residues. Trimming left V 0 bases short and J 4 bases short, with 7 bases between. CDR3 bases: TGTGCCAGCAGCGTAGGCGGGGCCTATGGCTACACCTTC. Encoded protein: CASSVGGAYGYTF.

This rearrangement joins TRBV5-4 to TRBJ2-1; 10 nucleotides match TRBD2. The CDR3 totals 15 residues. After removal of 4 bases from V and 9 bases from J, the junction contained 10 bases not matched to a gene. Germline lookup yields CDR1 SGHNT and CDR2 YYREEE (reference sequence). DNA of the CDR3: TGTGCCAGCAGCCCCAGGAGCGGGGGGGCCACTGAGCAGTTCTTC. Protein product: CASSPRSGGATEQFF.

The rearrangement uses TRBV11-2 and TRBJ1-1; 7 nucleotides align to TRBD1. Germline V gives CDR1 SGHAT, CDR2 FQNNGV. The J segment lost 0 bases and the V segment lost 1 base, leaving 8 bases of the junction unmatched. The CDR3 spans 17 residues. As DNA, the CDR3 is TGTGCCAGCAGCTTAGGGTACAGGGGCCCCATGAACACTGAAGCTTTCTTT. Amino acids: CASSLGYRGPMNTEAFF.

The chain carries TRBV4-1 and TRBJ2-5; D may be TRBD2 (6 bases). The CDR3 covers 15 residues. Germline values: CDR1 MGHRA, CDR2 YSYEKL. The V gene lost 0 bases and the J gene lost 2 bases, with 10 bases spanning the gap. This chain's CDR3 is CASSQDLALQETQYF. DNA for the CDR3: TGCGCCAGCAGCCAAGACCTAGCGTTGCAAGAGACCCAGTACTTC.

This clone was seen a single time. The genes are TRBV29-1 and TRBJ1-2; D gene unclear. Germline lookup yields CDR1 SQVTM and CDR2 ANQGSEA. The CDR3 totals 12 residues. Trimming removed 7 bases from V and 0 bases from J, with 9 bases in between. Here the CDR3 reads CSAGSPNYGYTF. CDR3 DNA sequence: TGCAGCGCCGGTAGTCCTAACTATGGCTACACCTTC.

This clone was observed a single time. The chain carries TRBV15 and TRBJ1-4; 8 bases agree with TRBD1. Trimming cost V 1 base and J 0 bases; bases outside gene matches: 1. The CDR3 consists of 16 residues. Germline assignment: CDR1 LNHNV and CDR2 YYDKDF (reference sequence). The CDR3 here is CATSRGQGPTNEKLFF. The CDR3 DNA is TGTGCCACCAGCAGAGGACAGGGGCCAACTAATGAAAAACTGTTTTTT.

This CDR3 is CASNLRELNTEAFF. CDR3 coding DNA: TGTGCCAGCAACCTACGGGAGCTCAACACTGAAGCTTTCTTT. The J gene is TRBJ1-1, the V gene TRBV5-4; D is ambiguous. The CDR3 has 14 residues. Germline lookup yields CDR1 SGHNT and CDR2 YYREEE (reference sequence). Trimming stripped 6 bases from V and 2 bases from J, with 14 bases between.

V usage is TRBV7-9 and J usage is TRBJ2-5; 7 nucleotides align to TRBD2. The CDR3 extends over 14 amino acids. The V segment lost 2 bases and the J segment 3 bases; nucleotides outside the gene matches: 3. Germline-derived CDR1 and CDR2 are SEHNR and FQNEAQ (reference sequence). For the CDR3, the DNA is TGTGCCAGCAGCTTACGTCTAGCGGAAGAGACCCAGTACTTC. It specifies CASSLRLAEETQYF.